This paragraph covers one T cell receptor (beta chain) sequence. The data originate from a study of T cell changes during pregnancy in multiple sclerosis. The repertoire was sequenced with immunoSEQ multiplex PCR; TCRdb's copy has only in-frame clones and lacks some. The table has around 40,000 clones, about 87% seen once; the top ten hold more than 0.55%. Material: CD4+ T cells from peripheral blood mononuclear cells, obtained before pregnancy. The origin of this receptor is a female donor with multiple sclerosis, enrolled in a pregnancy study.

Here the CDR3 reads CASSPGVSYNEQFF. The CDR3 DNA is TGTGCCAGCAGCCCCGGGGTCTCCTACAATGAGCAGTTCTTC. The V gene is TRBV5-8, the J gene TRBJ2-1; D might be TRBD2 (5 bases). The CDR3 covers 14 residues. V lost 4 bases and J lost 0, with 8 bases in between. In germline, CDR1 is SGHTS, CDR2 YDEGEE.